The 28 T cell receptor beta chains below were found in one sample sequenced in a study of blood T cell repertoires in COVID-19. The method was immunoSEQ multiplex PCR; TCRdb's version includes in-frame clones alone and lacks a portion of them. The sample carries about 150,000 clones, roughly 80% recorded once. Sequenced sample: peripheral blood. The receptors stem from a man aged 50 to 60 with acute or convalescent COVID-19.

The V gene is TRBV3-1 (or the pseudogene TRBV3-2), the J gene TRBJ1-2; D may be TRBD1 (5 bases). Germline lookup yields CDR1 LGHDT and CDR2 YNNKEL (reference sequence). Deletions cut 1 base from V and 4 bases from J, with 7 bases between. There are 13 residues in the CDR3. This chain's CDR3 is CASSQGQGYGYTF. Written as DNA, the CDR3 is TGTGCCAGCAGCCAAGGGCAGGGCTATGGCTACACCTTC.

V is TRBV30 and J is TRBJ2-2; 9 bases are shared with TRBD2. The CDR3 contains 14 residues. Looked up from germline, CDR1 is GTSNPN and CDR2 is SVGIG (reference sequence). The V segment lost 5 bases and the J segment 2 bases; nucleotides outside the gene matches: 3. In DNA form, the CDR3 reads TGTGCCTGGTCGGGACTAGCCAACACCGGGGAGCTGTTTTTT. This encodes CAWSGLANTGELFF.

This chain links TRBV5-1 with TRBJ2-5, with TRBD2 as a possible D gene (6 bases). V was shortened by 4 bases and J by 2 bases, with 12 bases between the two germline ends. CDR3 size: 14 residues. The germline CDR1 and CDR2 sequences are SGHRS and YFSETQ. CDR3 nucleotides: TGCGCCAGCAGCCATGGGACTGGACAAGAGACCCAGTACTTC. Translating it yields CASSHGTGQETQYF.

The gene calls are TRBV12-1 and TRBJ2-7; whether TRBD1, the table's D call, matches the DNA was not checked. TRBV12-1 constitutes a pseudogene. The CDR3 sequence is 13 residues long. The CDR3 sequence: CASTPGHFYEQYV. The DNA of the CDR3 is TGTGCCAGCACACCTGGACATTTCTACGAGCAGTACGTC.

This sequence joins TRBV10-2 and TRBJ1-3; no clear D. The CDR3 consists of 15 residues. CDR1 and CDR2 from the germline V gene are WSHSY and SAAADI. Trimming cost V 0 bases and J 7 bases, with 13 bases left between them. The CDR3: CASSESHSSGNTIYF. The CDR3 nucleotides read TGCGCCAGCAGTGAGTCACACAGCTCGGGGAACACCATATATTTT.

This clone was observed a single time. V usage is TRBV21-1 and J usage is TRBJ2-7; TRBD2, the table's D call, was not compared with the DNA. TRBV21-1 is a listed pseudogene. This CDR3 spans 15 amino acids. This CDR3 reads CASSKPNSVGYEQYV. CDR3 nucleotide sequence: TGTGCCAGCAGCAAGCCCAATTCGGTCGGCTACGAGCAGTACGTC.

This clone was seen only a few times. V usage is TRBV6-4 and J usage is TRBJ2-1; 9 bases match TRBD2. The junction had 3 bases not matched to a gene; V was cut back by 5 bases and J by 4 bases. This CDR3 has 14 amino acids. CDR1 is MRHNA, CDR2 SNTAGT, per germline. The chain's CDR3 is CASSPSGDYNEQFF. In DNA form, the CDR3 reads TGTGCCAGCAGTCCTAGCGGGGATTACAATGAGCAGTTCTTC.

This clone occurred once. The chain has TRBV2 and TRBJ1-4; D may be TRBD1 (5 bases). Looked up from germline, CDR1 is SNHLY and CDR2 is FYNNEI. The CDR3 consists of 13 residues. Between the trimmed V and J ends, which lost 5 bases and 8 bases, there was a span of 12 bases. Written as DNA, the CDR3 is TGTGCCAGCAGTCCCACCGGGGGGGAAAAACTGTTTTTT. This codes for CASSPTGGEKLFF.

This clone was counted between two and nine times. The chain has TRBV10-2 and TRBJ1-6; 9 positions match TRBD1. V shed 6 bases and J 3 bases; nucleotides not matched to a gene: 0. CDR3 size: 14 residues. Germline CDR1 is WSHSY and CDR2 is SAAADI. The CDR3 protein is CASRGQGYNSPLHF. The CDR3 nucleotides read TGCGCCAGCAGGGGACAGGGCTATAATTCACCCCTCCACTTT.

The V gene is TRBV16, the J gene TRBJ2-7; 7 bases agree with TRBD1. Losses at the gene ends were 1 base for V and 6 bases for J; bases not matched to a gene: 6. Germline V gene data show CDR1 as KGHSY and CDR2 as FQNENV. The CDR3 is 14 amino acids. In DNA, the CDR3 is TGTGCCAGCAGCCAATTGGCAGGGGGTGGCGAGCAGTACTTC. Its translation: CASSQLAGGGEQYF.

V gene TRBV7-2 combines with J gene TRBJ1-1; the D is unclear. CDR1 is SGHTA, CDR2 FQGNSA, per germline. V was cut by 5 bases and J by 0 bases, with 25 bases left in between. The CDR3 spans 19 residues. The CDR3 nucleotides are TGTGCCAGCAGCCATTTGACCCAGCTGAGAGGAGGGCTGAACACTGAAGCTTTCTTT. It yields the protein CASSHLTQLRGGLNTEAFF.

The chain uses TRBV6-4 and TRBJ1-2, with D tentatively TRBD1 (5 bases). The V and J ends lost 7 bases and 3 bases respectively, with 21 bases between them. Germline loops: CDR1 MRHNA, CDR2 SNTAGT. The CDR3 sequence is 16 residues long. This CDR3 reads CASTPPGEGRDYGYTF. CDR3 coding DNA: TGTGCCAGCACTCCACCGGGGGAGGGCCGGGACTATGGCTACACCTTC.

V gene TRBV6-1 combines with J gene TRBJ1-2; D uncertain. Germline lookup yields CDR1 MNHNS and CDR2 SASEGT. V lost 2 bases to trimming and J lost 5 bases, with 12 bases between them. This CDR3 is built from 14 residues. In DNA, the CDR3 is TGTGCCAGCAGTGAATCAGCCCGGGGATATGGCTACACCTTC. Its protein is CASSESARGYGYTF.

J is TRBJ2-1 and V is TRBV12-3 or TRBV12-4, with 9 nucleotides matching TRBD1. The CDR3 runs to 13 residues. Trimming removed 5 bases from V and 10 bases from J; junction bases left unmatched: 6. The CDR3 sequence: CASSGTGLGEQFF. In DNA, the CDR3 is TGTGCCAGCAGTGGGACAGGGTTAGGGGAGCAGTTCTTC.

The CDR3 DNA sequence: TGTGCCAGCAGCTTGCGGGGCACCATATATTTT. Amino acid sequence: CASSLRGTIYF. The chain recombines TRBV5-4 with TRBJ1-3, with D uncertain. V gave up 1 base and J gave up 9 bases, with 5 bases separating them. Germline lookup yields CDR1 SGHNT and CDR2 YYREEE (reference sequence). The length of the CDR3 is 11 residues.

The CDR3 protein is CASSLEGGGAGETQYF. The CDR3, as DNA: TGTGCCAGCAGCTTGGAAGGCGGGGGGGCCGGAGAGACCCAGTACTTC. The rearrangement links TRBV5-4 to TRBJ2-5; the match to TRBD2 covers 9 bases. Germline lookup yields CDR1 SGHNT and CDR2 YYREEE (reference sequence). With V trimmed by 0 bases and J by 4 bases, 7 bases remained unmatched. The CDR3 sequence is 16 residues long. Looking up the rest from reference TRBV5-4 and TRBJ2-5 gives the full variable domain: ETGVTQSPTHLIKTRGQQVTLRCSSQSGHNTVSWYQQALGQGPQFIFQYYREEENGRGNFPPRFSGLQFPNYSSELNVNALELDDSALYLCASSLEGGGAGETQYFGPGTRLLVL.

This clone has a handful of counts. Here the CDR3 reads CASSLYTGMNTEAFF. The CDR3 coding sequence is TGTGCCAGTAGTCTATACACAGGGATGAACACTGAAGCTTTCTTT. The chain employs TRBV19 and TRBJ1-1, with D possibly being TRBD1 (6 bases). The CDR3 length is 15 residues. V was clipped by 5 bases and J by 0 bases, with 13 bases between them. CDR1 and CDR2 (germline): LNHDA, SQIVND (reference sequence).

The chain carries TRBV5-6 and TRBJ2-1, with 13 bases matching TRBD2. Germline V lookup: CDR1 SGHDT, CDR2 YYEEEE. This CDR3 contains 16 residues. J was trimmed by 4 bases and V by 5 bases; bases with no gene match: 6. CDR3 sequence: CASSQTSGGPYNEQFF. For the CDR3, the DNA is TGTGCCAGCAGTCAGACTAGCGGGGGGCCTTACAATGAGCAGTTCTTC.

V usage is TRBV7-2 and J usage is TRBJ1-2, with 7 bases identical to TRBD1. Germline trimming cut 4 bases from V and 2 bases from J; bases unmatched to any gene: 7. The germline V gene has CDR1 SGHTA and CDR2 FQGNSA. The CDR3 consists of 15 residues. The CDR3: CASSSTGQVNYGYTF. As DNA, the CDR3 is TGTGCCAGCAGCTCAACAGGACAGGTGAACTATGGCTACACCTTC.

The chain is built from TRBV11-2 and TRBJ2-2; D unresolved. V was cut by 5 bases and J by 2 bases, with 9 bases left in between. This CDR3 is 14 amino acids long. Germline V CDR1 and CDR2: SGHAT, FQNNGV. CDR3 sequence: CASSRPRNTGELFF. CDR3 sequence (DNA): TGTGCCAGCAGCCGCCCGCGAAACACCGGGGAGCTGTTTTTT.

The chain has TRBV27 and TRBJ2-5; 10 positions agree with TRBD1. The V segment lost 5 bases and the J segment 6 bases; nucleotides outside the gene matches: 12. Looked up from germline, CDR1 is MNHEY and CDR2 is SMNVEV (reference sequence). The CDR3 has 16 residues. As DNA, the CDR3 is TGTGCCAGCAGTCCCCTGGGACAGGGGTTAATAAAGACCCAGTACTTC. As protein: CASSPLGQGLIKTQYF.

V gene TRBV4-2 combines with J gene TRBJ1-1, with D perhaps TRBD1 (5 bases). Trimming removed 3 bases at V and 5 bases at J, with 16 bases between. Germline assignment: CDR1 LGHNA and CDR2 YNFKEQ. The CDR3 is 15 amino acids. Here the CDR3 reads CASSQAGTGGTEAFF. CDR3 sequence (DNA): TGTGCCAGCAGCCAGGCCGGGACGGGGGGTACTGAAGCTTTCTTT.

This clone occurred a few times. This sequence joins TRBV7-3 and TRBJ2-7; D perhaps matches TRBD1 (6 bases). Germline V lookup: CDR1 SGHTA, CDR2 FQGTGA. This CDR3 has 14 amino acids. V lost 3 bases and J lost 6, with 15 bases in between. CDR3 sequence reads: CASSLLGGLSEQYF. The CDR3 region has the DNA TGTGCCAGCAGCTTGTTAGGGGGTCTGTCCGAGCAGTACTTC.

The rearrangement uses TRBV19 and TRBJ1-5; weak D call: TRBD1 (5 bases). CDR1 is LNHDA and CDR2 is SQIVND in the germline V gene (reference sequence). The CDR3 extends over 15 amino acids. V lost 6 bases and J lost 0, with 12 bases in between. This chain's CDR3 is CASSFGGNSNQPQHF. CDR3 coding DNA: TGTGCCAGTAGCTTCGGGGGAAATAGCAATCAGCCCCAGCATTTT.

V and J are TRBV7-7 and TRBJ2-3; 8 bases are shared with TRBD1. From germline, CDR1 is SSHAT and CDR2 FNYEAQ (reference sequence). Trimming removed 5 bases from V and 4 bases from J; junction bases left unmatched: 5. The CDR3 is 14 residues long. The CDR3 nucleotides are TGTGCCAGCAGCCTAGGACAGGGAGCAGATACGCAGTATTTT. Translating gives CASSLGQGADTQYF.

The genes are TRBV30 and TRBJ1-4; the D gene is possibly TRBD1 (6 bases). The germline gives CDR1 GTSNPN, CDR2 SVGIG (reference sequence). V shed 1 base and J shed 8 bases, with 20 bases lying between them. The CDR3 is made up of 16 amino acids. CDR3 nucleotides: TGTGCCTGGAGTGCCCCTTCGGACAGCCTAGGGGAAAAACTGTTTTTT. The encoded protein is CAWSAPSDSLGEKLFF.

The CDR3 here is CASLRGYYEQYF. The CDR3 DNA reads TGCGCCAGCCTACGGGGGTACTACGAGCAGTACTTC. This sequence joins TRBV23-1 and TRBJ2-7; D might be TRBD2 (6 bases). TRBV23-1 is an ORF for which the function is uncertain. V lost 8 bases and J 3 bases, leaving 11 bases between the germline ends. This CDR3 has 12 residues.

The CDR3 protein is CATWSLKGGGELFF. In nucleotides, the CDR3 is TGTGCCACCTGGTCCCTTAAAGGGGGCGGGGAGCTGTTTTTT. The chain is built from TRBV6-5 and TRBJ2-2; D possibly corresponds to TRBD1 (6 bases). Trimming took 10 bases from V and 7 from J, leaving 19 bases between them. Per germline, CDR1 MNHEY and CDR2 SVGAGI. The CDR3 sequence is 14 residues long.